This entry is about one T cell receptor (beta chain). Donors sampled were nominally healthy, though unrecorded immune exposures were likely. PCR involved 60 Vbeta and 13 Jbeta primers. TCRdb keeps only in-frame clones here, not all; method: immunoSEQ multiplex PCR. The sample lists 120,000 or so clones, roughly 15% occurring once. These data belong to a study of cytomegalovirus exposure and HLA in healthy donors. V dropped 0 bases and J dropped 2 bases, with 11 bases sitting between them. This CDR3 is built from 15 residues. Germline CDR1 SGDLS, CDR2 YYNGEE. The sequence was collected from a female donor in good health and CMV-seropositive. Specimen: PBMCs. The gene calls are TRBV9 and TRBJ2-5; D possibly corresponds to TRBD2 (5 bases). The CDR3 DNA reads as TGTGCCAGCAGCGTAGCAGGAGCGGTTCAAGAGACCCAGTACTTC. Translation: CASSVAGAVQETQYF.